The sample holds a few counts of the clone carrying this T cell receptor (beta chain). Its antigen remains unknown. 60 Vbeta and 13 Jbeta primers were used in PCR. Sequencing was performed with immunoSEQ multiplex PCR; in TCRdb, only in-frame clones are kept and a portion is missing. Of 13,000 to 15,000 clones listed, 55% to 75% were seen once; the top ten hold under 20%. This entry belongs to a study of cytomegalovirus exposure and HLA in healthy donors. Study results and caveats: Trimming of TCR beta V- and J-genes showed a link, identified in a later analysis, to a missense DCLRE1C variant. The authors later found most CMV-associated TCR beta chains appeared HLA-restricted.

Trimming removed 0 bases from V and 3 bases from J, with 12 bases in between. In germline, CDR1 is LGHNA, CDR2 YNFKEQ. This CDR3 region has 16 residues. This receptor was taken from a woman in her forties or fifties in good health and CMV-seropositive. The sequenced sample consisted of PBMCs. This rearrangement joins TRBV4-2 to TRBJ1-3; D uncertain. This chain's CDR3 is CASSQDLNSLGNTIYF. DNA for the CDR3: TGTGCCAGCAGCCAAGATCTTAACTCTCTTGGAAACACCATATATTTT.